The next 18 T cell receptor beta chains were all read from a single sample in a study of metastatic and nonmetastatic thyroid tumors (dated by TCRdb to 2020 to 2021). The protocol used for the library was PCR. The instrument given in TCRdb is Illumina HiSeq 4000. Starting from the raw public reads, TCRdb applied fastp trimming at Q25, assembled clones with MiXCR and retained in-frame beta chains. The sample table records under 55,000 clones; roughly a sixth of these occur just once. Approximately 3% of the sample is held by the ten biggest clonotypes. No patient had received any treatment before thyroid surgery. Sample: blood. The receptors stem from a female donor with papillary thyroid cancer or a benign thyroid nodule (not recorded which). Some clones in this sample may be carry-over from other donors' samples.

This clone was seen a handful of times. The chain has TRBV28 and TRBJ1-6; 8 bases map to TRBD1. CDR1 and CDR2 from the germline V gene are MDHEN and SYDVKM. The V segment lost 6 bases and the J segment 1 base; nucleotides outside the gene matches: 5. The CDR3 covers 16 residues. The CDR3 sequence is CASSRDRGSYNSPLHF. DNA for the CDR3: TGTGCCAGCAGCCGAGACAGGGGTTCCTATAATTCACCCCTCCACTTT.

This clone showed up just a few times. The chain carries TRBV10-1 and TRBJ2-1; D is perhaps TRBD2 (5 bases). The length of the CDR3 is 17 residues. V gave up 5 bases and J gave up 1 base, with 18 bases separating them. Germline V lookup: CDR1 WNHNN, CDR2 SYGVQD (reference sequence). The CDR3 nucleotides read TGCGCCAGCAGTAGTTCTGGAGGTCCCAGATCCTACAATGAGCAGTTCTTC. This codes for CASSSSGGPRSYNEQFF.

This clone is deemed medium-sized. The chain recombines TRBV6-1 with TRBJ2-7; the D call may be TRBD1 or TRBD2 (5 bases each). The CDR3 runs to 12 residues. V was cut by 10 bases and J by 3 bases, with 13 bases left in between. From germline, CDR1 is MNHNS and CDR2 SASEGT. The CDR3: CATRGRNYEQYF. CDR3 coding DNA: TGTGCCACCCGGGGACGGAACTACGAGCAGTACTTC.

This clone has ten or more counts. The chain links TRBV20-1 to TRBJ2-5; 8 bases match TRBD1. The CDR3 consists of 14 residues. Germline assignment: CDR1 DFQATT and CDR2 SNEGSKA (reference sequence). V was clipped by 6 bases and J by 1 base; unmatched bases: 7. This CDR3 is CSAVDRAPQETQYF. The CDR3 DNA sequence: TGCAGTGCAGTGGACAGGGCCCCCCAAGAGACCCAGTACTTC.

This clone was counted many times. The V and J genes are TRBV20-1 and TRBJ2-1; 7 bases line up with TRBD2. Germline CDR1 is DFQATT and CDR2 is SNEGSKA (reference sequence). The trim removed 6 bases at V and 9 bases at J, leaving 2 bases unmatched. The CDR3 spans 10 residues. The CDR3 is CSAERGEQFF. In DNA, the CDR3 is TGCAGTGCCGAGCGGGGTGAGCAGTTCTTC.

This clone was seen a handful of times. The chain is built from TRBV6-1 and TRBJ1-2; D is perhaps TRBD1 (6 bases). V lost 3 bases to trimming and J lost 4 bases, with 12 bases between them. The CDR3 runs to 14 residues. Germline CDR1 reads MNHNS; CDR2 reads SASEGT. CDR3 protein: CASSDRGTSYGYTF. The CDR3 bases are TGTGCCAGCAGTGACAGGGGAACTAGCTATGGCTACACCTTC.

This clone was detected only a few times. The chain joins TRBV19 to TRBJ2-7; D might be TRBD1 (5 bases). The length of the CDR3 is 12 residues. Germline assignment: CDR1 LNHDA and CDR2 SQIVND (reference sequence). Trimming took off 10 bases at V and 6 bases at J, with 16 bases between the two ends. The CDR3 region is CAIRDTGGEQYF. The CDR3 region has the DNA TGTGCCATTAGAGACACAGGTGGCGAGCAGTACTTC.

This clone has at least ten counts. J is TRBJ2-7 and V is TRBV5-1, with 7 positions matching TRBD1. Germline V gives CDR1 SGHRS, CDR2 YFSETQ. This CDR3 is built from 14 residues. Unmatched junction bases numbered 7, after V lost 4 bases and J lost 3 bases. Written as DNA, the CDR3 is TGCGCCAGCAGCGTGCAGGGGGAAGGCTACGAGCAGTACTTC. Protein product: CASSVQGEGYEQYF.

V and J are TRBV25-1 and TRBJ1-2; D ambiguous. CDR3 length: 14 residues. CDR1 is MGHDK, CDR2 SYGVNS, per germline. V lost 6 bases to trimming and J lost 5 bases, with 16 bases between them. The CDR3 loop reads CASRPFGGNYGYTF. CDR3 in DNA: TGTGCCAGCAGGCCCTTTGGAGGGAATTATGGCTACACCTTC.

This clone was detected a few times. This chain joins TRBV6-5 and TRBJ2-7; no clear D gene. Germline lookup yields CDR1 MNHEY and CDR2 SVGAGI. Trimming took off 0 bases at V and 5 bases at J, with 8 bases between the two ends. This CDR3 is built from 13 residues. CDR3 loop: CASSYSSQDEQYF. The CDR3 DNA follows: TGTGCCAGCAGTTACTCGAGTCAGGACGAGCAGTACTTC.

This clone was seen many times. V usage is TRBV7-9 and J usage is TRBJ2-3, with 8 bases aligning to TRBD2. V shed 3 bases and J 3 bases; nucleotides not matched to a gene: 5. The CDR3 sequence is 15 residues long. Germline values: CDR1 SEHNR, CDR2 FQNEAQ (reference sequence). CDR3 DNA sequence: TGTGCCAGCAGCTTTGCGGGACTAGGGACAGATACGCAGTATTTT. This encodes CASSFAGLGTDTQYF.

This clone was counted only a few times. A clone one base away is much larger, so this may be a read error. The chain joins TRBV4-1 to TRBJ1-3; D unclear. The CDR3 length is 16 residues. The V and J ends lost 4 bases and 0 bases respectively, with 13 bases between them. Germline lookup yields CDR1 MGHRA and CDR2 YSYEKL. The DNA for the CDR3 is TGCGCCAGCAGCCGCGGTCGGACCAGCTCTGGAAACACCATATATTTT. This sequence encodes CASSRGRTSSGNTIYF.

There are many counts of this clone. V gene TRBV5-4 combines with J gene TRBJ1-3; 7 bases agree with TRBD1. Germline trimming cut 4 bases from V and 0 bases from J; bases unmatched to any gene: 4. This CDR3 is 15 amino acids long. Germline V lookup: CDR1 SGHNT, CDR2 YYREEE (reference sequence). CDR3 nucleotide sequence: TGTGCCAGCAGCCGGGACAGTGACTCTGGAAACACCATATATTTT. Translating gives CASSRDSDSGNTIYF.

This clone has at least ten counts. The chain uses TRBV24-1 and TRBJ2-1, with D possibly being TRBD2 (5 bases). V gave up 3 bases and J gave up 2 bases, with 13 bases separating them. This CDR3 contains 16 residues. Germline V gene lookup returns CDR1 KGHDR and CDR2 SFDVKD. CDR3 coding DNA: TGTGCCACCAGTGATCCCGGACTTAACACCTACAATGAGCAGTTCTTC. This encodes CATSDPGLNTYNEQFF.

This clone was counted many times. CDR3 bases: TGCGCCAGCAGTCGAACCGCTCATAGTCTGTACCAAGAGACCCAGTACTTC. It codes for CASSRTAHSLYQETQYF. The rearrangement links TRBV5-1 to TRBJ2-5; D uncertain. The CDR3 loop spans 17 amino acids. The V end was cut by 5 bases, the J end by 0 bases, with 20 bases between. Germline V gene lookup returns CDR1 SGHRS and CDR2 YFSETQ.

This clone was counted ten times or more. The sample carries other DNA sequences with the same CDR3. The chain has TRBV5-1 and TRBJ2-2; D uncertain. Germline V CDR1 and CDR2: SGHRS, YFSETQ. The CDR3 extends over 15 amino acids. The V gene lost 5 bases and the J gene lost 3 bases, with 14 bases spanning the gap. As DNA, the CDR3 is TGCGCCAGCAGTTTTCATAGCTCCGACACCGGGGAGCTGTTTTTT. Residues: CASSFHSSDTGELFF. Full variable domain (outside the CDR3, taken from reference TRBV5-1 and TRBJ2-2): KAGVTQTPRYLIKTRGQQVTLSCSPISGHRSVSWYQQTPGQGLQFLFEYFSETQRNKGNFPGRFSGRQFSNSRSEMNVSTLELGDSALYLCASSFHSSDTGELFFGEGSRLTVL.

This clone has only a few counts. In nucleotides, the CDR3 is TGTGCCAGCAGTTTATATGGGGGGAGGGCTACTTATGAGCAGTACTTC. It yields the protein CASSLYGGRATYEQYF. The chain uses TRBV27 and TRBJ2-7; TRBD2 aligns across 7 bases. The trim removed 1 base at V and 7 bases at J, leaving 13 bases unmatched. From germline, CDR1 is MNHEY and CDR2 SMNVEV (reference sequence). The CDR3 runs to 16 residues.

This clone was seen ten or more times. The chain combines TRBV20-1 with TRBJ2-3; D is undetermined. This CDR3 has 12 amino acids. The ends were cut back, 5 bases at V and 6 bases at J, with 12 bases in the middle. The V gene's germline CDR1 is DFQATT and CDR2 SNEGSKA (reference sequence). CDR3 nucleotides: TGCAGTGCTGTCACTGCTTCTGATACGCAGTATTTT. Translating gives CSAVTASDTQYF.